This T cell receptor (beta chain) derives from a study of T-cell reconstitution after alpha-beta-depleted transplantation in children. As it was prepared, the TCRbeta library received unique molecular identifiers. A single record per CDR3 protein comes from TCRdb applying MiXCR to the PCR reads. The data show about 500,000 distinct CDR3 sequences, about 31% seen once. V was trimmed by 9 bases and J by 2 bases, leaving 14 bases between them. CDR3 length: 14 residues. Germline CDR1 MNHEY, CDR2 SVGEGT. The chain uses TRBV6-2 or TRBV6-3 and TRBJ1-5; D is possibly TRBD1 (6 bases). This specimen was PBMCs from the stem cell graft donor, taken from the stem cell graft. This clonotype originated in a human donor who donated a stem cell graft to a child with aplastic anemia. The CDR3: CASGGARGNQPQHF. CDR3 in DNA: TGTGCCAGTGGGGGGGCGCGGGGCAATCAGCCCCAGCATTTT.